The 20 T cell receptor beta chains below were found in one sample sequenced in a study of human T cells and chemical hapten exposure. Time point in this sample: pre-sensitization, week 0. The treatment was: therapeutic diphenylcyclopropenone sensitization with weekly scalp DPC. TCRdb itself ran the RACE reads through MiXCR, one entry per CDR3 protein. The repertoire consists of 280,000 or so distinct CDR3 sequences, with about 7.7% occurring once and the leading ten covering approximately 1.2%. The sample here was whole blood, taken in connection with sensitization to the hapten diphenylcyclopropenone (DPC). These receptor sequences come from a man between 18 and 29 years old with alopecia areata. Some clones in this sample may be carry-over from other donors' samples.

The rearrangement joins TRBV6-4 to TRBJ2-6; D gene ambiguous. The V gene lost 2 bases and the J gene lost 6 bases, with 8 bases spanning the gap. There are 14 residues in the CDR3. Germline CDR1 is MRHNA and CDR2 is SNTAGT. CDR3 bases: TGTGCCAGCAGTGACGGGCCGGAGGCCAACGTCCTGACTTTC. Amino acid sequence: CASSDGPEANVLTF.

The V and J genes are TRBV6-6 and TRBJ1-2; D is perhaps TRBD1 (6 bases). Trimming removed 7 bases at V and 8 bases at J, with 11 bases between. This CDR3 is 11 amino acids long. Germline CDR1 MNHNY, CDR2 SVGAGI (reference sequence). The CDR3 DNA is TGTGCCAGCAAGGGGGGACCCGGCTACACCTTC. This translates into CASKGGPGYTF.

V gene TRBV20-1 combines with J gene TRBJ1-5; weak D call: TRBD1 (5 bases). Trimming removed 6 bases from V and 6 bases from J, with 21 bases in between. Germline V gene sequence: CDR1 DFQATT, CDR2 SNEGSKA (reference sequence). This CDR3 contains 15 residues. CDR3 region: CSAPIRDGLGQPQHF. DNA of the CDR3: TGCAGTGCCCCAATCCGGGACGGGTTAGGTCAGCCCCAGCATTTT.

This chain uses TRBV5-1 with TRBJ2-5; D possibly corresponds to TRBD1 (6 bases). V lost 0 bases to trimming and J lost 2 bases, with 17 bases between them. The CDR3 covers 17 residues. Germline CDR1 is SGHRS and CDR2 is YFSETQ. This CDR3 reads CASSLGDTSNLQETQYF. The DNA of the CDR3 is TGCGCCAGCAGCTTGGGGGACACGAGTAACCTACAAGAGACCCAGTACTTC.

This clonotype was seen more than once but under ten times. J is TRBJ2-7 and V is TRBV9; tentatively, D is TRBD1 (6 bases). The germline gives CDR1 SGDLS, CDR2 YYNGEE. There are 14 residues in the CDR3. Trimming removed 4 bases from V and 5 bases from J, with 16 bases in between. The CDR3 loop is CASSPQGILDEQYF. For the CDR3, the DNA is TGTGCCAGCAGCCCACAGGGTATCCTCGACGAGCAGTACTTC.

This clonotype has more than one count but fewer than ten. This rearrangement joins TRBV7-9 to TRBJ1-1; TRBD1 aligns across 10 bases. The CDR3 loop spans 15 amino acids. From germline, CDR1 is SEHNR and CDR2 FQNEAQ (reference sequence). Trimming at V came to 4 bases and at J to 5 bases, leaving 7 bases not matched to a gene. Here the CDR3 DNA reads TGTGCCAGCAGCTGGACAGGGGGGTCGGGAACTGAAGCTTTCTTT. Translated, it gives CASSWTGGSGTEAFF.

The rearrangement joins TRBV11-2 to TRBJ2-1; D may be TRBD1 or TRBD2 (7 bases each). The V and J ends lost 1 base and 9 bases respectively, with 22 bases between them. Germline CDR1 is SGHAT and CDR2 is FQNNGV. The CDR3 runs to 17 residues. The CDR3 region has the DNA TGTGCCAGCAGCTTAGCCCGGGGAGGGGGCTGGTCGGGTGAGCAGTTCTTC. Its translation: CASSLARGGGWSGEQFF.

This chain connects TRBV7-9 to TRBJ1-1; 8 bases line up with TRBD1. CDR1 SEHNR and CDR2 FQNEAQ come from the germline V gene (reference sequence). After removal of 7 bases from V and 0 bases from J, the junction contained 10 bases not matched to a gene. The CDR3 has 16 residues. The DNA of the CDR3 is TGTGCCAGCATCCTTCGCCCGACAGGGGTGAACACTGAAGCTTTCTTT. Translated, it gives CASILRPTGVNTEAFF.

CDR3: CASSVEQGETQYF. The CDR3 DNA reads TGTGCCAGCAGTGTAGAACAGGGGGAGACCCAGTACTTC. The chain recombines TRBV6-1 with TRBJ2-5, with TRBD1 matching 7 bases. The trim removed 4 bases at V and 5 bases at J, leaving 4 bases unmatched. CDR3 length: 13 amino acids. CDR1 and CDR2 (germline): MNHNS, SASEGT.

In its sample, this clonotype was seen a few times. The chain carries TRBV6-6 and TRBJ1-6, with D possibly TRBD1 on 6 matching bases. V was trimmed by 5 bases and J by 0 bases, leaving 11 bases between them. This CDR3 has 16 amino acids. Germline CDR1 MNHNY, CDR2 SVGAGI (reference sequence). CDR3 protein: CASSPGVSSYNSPLHF. The DNA for the CDR3 is TGTGCCAGCAGTCCAGGGGTTAGCTCCTATAATTCACCCCTCCACTTT.

This clonotype was seen ten or more times. The chain employs TRBV10-3 and TRBJ2-2, with 8 positions matching TRBD1. The CDR3 covers 14 residues. Germline trimming cut 6 bases from V and 6 bases from J; bases unmatched to any gene: 6. CDR1 is ENHRY, CDR2 SYGVKD, per germline. CDR3 DNA sequence: TGTGCCATCAGGGCACAGGGGGAGGCCGGGGAGCTGTTTTTT. This codes for CAIRAQGEAGELFF.

V is TRBV4-3 and J is TRBJ1-1, with TRBD1 matching 9 bases. Trimming at V came to 3 bases and at J to 8 bases, leaving 13 bases not matched to a gene. CDR3 size: 16 residues. Germline V lookup: CDR1 LGHNA, CDR2 YSLEER. This CDR3 reads CASSQAPGQGAREAFF. The CDR3 nucleotides are TGCGCCAGCAGCCAGGCCCCGGGACAGGGTGCGAGAGAAGCTTTCTTT.

This chain connects TRBV7-3 to TRBJ2-1; D remains unclear. CDR3 size: 13 residues. Per germline, CDR1 SGHTA and CDR2 FQGTGA. Trimming left V 1 base short and J 9 bases short, with 10 bases between. CDR3 DNA sequence: TGTGCCAGCAGCTTAATCGGTGACGGTGAGCAGTTCTTC. This codes for CASSLIGDGEQFF.

A remark on this clonotype: At one of its ends the junction is not consistent with the germline gene, which may arise from a read error. The rearrangement uses TRBV3-1 and TRBJ2-5; 9 positions match TRBD1. There are 17 residues in the CDR3. Germline V gene sequence: CDR1 LGHDT, CDR2 YNNKEL (reference sequence). The CDR3 coding sequence is TGTGTCAGCAGCAAAAACCCCGGGACAGGGTGGACGGAGACCCAGTACTTC. Translation gives CVSSKNPGTGWTETQYF.

This clonotype has a handful of counts. The chain employs TRBV9 and TRBJ2-5; D is undetermined. The germline V gene has CDR1 SGDLS and CDR2 YYNGEE. Deletions cut 3 bases from V and 0 bases from J, with 6 bases between. This CDR3 has 13 residues. The DNA of the CDR3 is TGTGCCAGCAGCGCCGCAAACCAAGAGACCCAGTACTTC. Protein sequence: CASSAANQETQYF.

The table lists this clonotype with many counts. The chain couples TRBV27 to TRBJ1-6, with TRBD1 matching 9 bases. The J segment lost 6 bases and the V segment lost 2 bases, leaving 2 bases of the junction unmatched. Germline CDR1 MNHEY, CDR2 SMNVEV (reference sequence). The CDR3 is made up of 15 amino acids. CDR3 bases: TGTGCCAGCAGTTTAGGGACAGGGAGTAATTCACCCCTCCACTTT. This translates into CASSLGTGSNSPLHF.

The chain uses TRBV12-3 or TRBV12-4 and TRBJ1-3; TRBD1 aligns across 7 bases. V shed 5 bases and J 5 bases; nucleotides not matched to a gene: 6. CDR3 size: 14 residues. CDR3: CASSPGTVRNTIYF. For the CDR3, the DNA is TGTGCCAGCAGTCCTGGGACAGTGCGAAACACCATATATTTT.

This clonotype turned up a few times. This CDR3 reads CASSLDPLTGNYEQYF. DNA of the CDR3: TGTGCCAGCAGCTTAGATCCCCTGACAGGGAACTACGAGCAGTACTTC. V and J are TRBV11-2 and TRBJ2-7, with TRBD1 identical over 7 bases. In germline, CDR1 is SGHAT, CDR2 FQNNGV. The length of the CDR3 is 16 residues. V was clipped by 0 bases and J by 3 bases; unmatched bases: 8.

This rearrangement joins TRBV4-2 to TRBJ2-2; TRBD1 matches 7 bases. CDR1 is LGHNA and CDR2 is YNFKEQ in the germline V gene. CDR3 length: 15 residues. With V trimmed by 2 bases and J by 3 bases, 3 bases remained unmatched. CDR3: CASSQYQGDTGELFF. The CDR3 DNA sequence: TGTGCCAGCAGCCAATATCAGGGGGACACCGGGGAGCTGTTTTTT.

This clonotype was detected many times. The chain has TRBV28 and TRBJ2-7, with TRBD1 as a possible D gene (5 bases). The V end lost 8 bases, the J end lost 7 bases, and 15 bases lay between the germline ends. This CDR3 has 12 amino acids. Germline V gene lookup returns CDR1 MDHEN and CDR2 SYDVKM. The CDR3 protein is CASQGTTREQYF. As DNA, the CDR3 is TGTGCCAGCCAGGGTACGACGAGGGAGCAGTACTTC.